The TCR beta chain under discussion was sequenced for a study of blood T cell repertoires in COVID-19. At the level of the study: COVID-19 samples from acute and convalescent phases originated in the United States, Italy and Spain. PBMCs, B-cell-depleted T cells, or T cells were the source of the cDNA or gDNA that made up the material.

The CDR3 covers 15 residues. Per the germline V gene, CDR1 is MNHEY and CDR2 is SMNVEV (reference sequence). Trimming took 3 bases from V and 4 from J, leaving 13 bases between them. As processed by the authors: Counts of nucleated cells, estimated from reference gene primer amplification, were obtained. The protocol was immunoSEQ multiplex PCR, while the TCRdb copy is restricted to in-frame clones and leaves out a portion. V, J and clone size derive from that table, while D and trimming were established from the DNA sequence. This sample yields about 100,000 clones, of which roughly nine tenths are seen a single time; roughly 1.9% belongs to the top ten.

This TCR was sampled from a man aged 45 to 65 with active COVID-19. What was sequenced was peripheral blood. The rearrangement uses TRBV27 and TRBJ2-1; a possible D gene is TRBD1 (5 bases). The CDR3 bases are TGTGCCAGCAGTTTCCGGACAAACCTATACAATGAGCAGTTCTTC. The encoded protein is CASSFRTNLYNEQFF.